The next 8 T cell receptor beta chains were all read from a single sample in a study of blood T cells in healthy people across ages. It was with a sample-barcoded 5' primer and a J-beta primer mix that a second PCR of roughly 7 to 12 cycles was run. TCRdb re-analysed the 5' RACE reads in MiXCR, keeping a single row per CDR3 protein. The repertoire includes approximately 1.5 million distinct CDR3 sequences, about 32% of them detected once, and around 11% sits in the top ten. Sequencing was carried out using blood. The receptors shown here come from a woman younger than 45 in good health.

This chain connects TRBV28 to TRBJ2-3; 13 bases match TRBD2. CDR3 length: 21 residues. After removal of 5 bases from V and 8 bases from J, the junction contained 25 bases not matched to a gene. Germline-derived CDR1 and CDR2 are MDHEN and SYDVKM. For the CDR3, the DNA is TGTGCCAGCAGTCCCTTCAACGGACTAGCGGGAGCTCCCTCTCCGGAGGGTACGCAGTATTTT. This encodes CASSPFNGLAGAPSPEGTQYF. The full variable domain, rest sourced from reference TRBV28 and TRBJ2-3, is DVKVTQSSRYLVKRTGEKVFLECVQDMDHENMFWYRQDPGLGLRLIYFSYDVKMKEKGDIPEGYSVSREKKERFSLILESASTNQTSMYLCASSPFNGLAGAPSPEGTQYFGPGTRLTVL.

The CDR3 loop is CASSPLAIAGGSSYNEQFF. The CDR3, as DNA: TGTGCCAGCAGCCCATTGGCGATAGCGGGAGGTAGCTCCTACAATGAGCAGTTCTTC. The chain uses TRBV7-3 and TRBJ2-1, with 10 bases fitting TRBD2. The CDR3 extends over 19 amino acids. Germline values: CDR1 SGHTA, CDR2 FQGTGA. V lost 5 bases, J lost 0 bases, and 13 bases stayed unmatched.

This clonotype appeared a few times. The chain employs TRBV7-9 and TRBJ2-5, with 7 bases aligning to TRBD2. V lost 11 bases to trimming and J lost 2 bases; unmatched junction nucleotides: 14. This CDR3 region has 15 residues. The germline V gene has CDR1 SEHNR and CDR2 FQNEAQ (reference sequence). The DNA of the CDR3 is TGTGCCGGTACCCCGGGACTACGGGATCAAGAGACCCAGTACTTC. Its protein product is CAGTPGLRDQETQYF.

The chain recombines TRBV18 with TRBJ2-7; 9 nucleotides agree with TRBD1. The J segment lost 6 bases and the V segment lost 0 bases, leaving 9 bases of the junction unmatched. Germline V gene data show CDR1 as KGHSH and CDR2 as LQKENI. This CDR3 spans 16 amino acids. CDR3 in DNA: TGTGCCAGCTCACCACCCGAGGACAGGGGTCTGACCGAGCAGTACTTC. Its protein is CASSPPEDRGLTEQYF. Supplemented by reference TRBV18 and TRBJ2-7, the full variable domain reads NAGVMQNPRHLVRRRGQEARLRCSPMKGHSHVYWYRQLPEEGLKFMVYLQKENIIDESGMPKERFSAEFPKEGPSILRIQQVVRGDSAAYFCASSPPEDRGLTEQYFGPGTRLTVT.

This clonotype has only a few counts. V usage is TRBV20-1 and J usage is TRBJ2-7; 8 positions agree with TRBD2. Germline V gene sequence: CDR1 DFQATT, CDR2 SNEGSKA (reference sequence). The length of the CDR3 is 15 residues. The ends lost 0 bases at V and 6 bases at J; junction bases unmatched: 10. CDR3 protein: CSARDGAGGSLEQYF. In nucleotides, the CDR3 is TGCAGTGCTAGAGATGGGGCGGGAGGCTCTCTCGAGCAGTACTTC.

CDR3 loop: CASRWREKSDTQYF. In DNA form, the CDR3 reads TGTGCCAGCCGGTGGCGGGAGAAGTCAGATACGCAGTATTTT. V gene TRBV27 combines with J gene TRBJ2-3; 7 bases align to TRBD2. The CDR3 is made up of 14 amino acids. With 8 bases clipped from V and 4 bases from J, the junction kept 9 bases outside the gene matches. Germline values: CDR1 MNHEY, CDR2 SMNVEV (reference sequence).

This clonotype was counted many times. The chain links TRBV10-3 to TRBJ2-7, with D perhaps assigned TRBD1 or TRBD2 (5 bases each). The V gene's germline CDR1 is ENHRY and CDR2 SYGVKD. The CDR3 contains 18 residues. V lost 0 bases and J 1 base, leaving 19 bases between the germline ends. The CDR3 sequence is CAISESGDSRPGSYEQYF. The CDR3 coding sequence is TGTGCCATCAGTGAGTCTGGCGACAGCCGTCCGGGGTCCTACGAGCAGTACTTC.

This clonotype was seen a few times. The chain has TRBV6-1 and TRBJ2-5; 8 nucleotides agree with TRBD1. Unmatched junction bases numbered 5, after V lost 2 bases and J lost 3 bases. The CDR3 has 15 amino acids. The germline V gene has CDR1 MNHNS and CDR2 SASEGT. In DNA, the CDR3 is TGTGCCAGCAGTGAACCCGGGGACAGGAAAGAGACCCAGTACTTC. Its protein is CASSEPGDRKETQYF.